Sequencing of this TCR beta chain was carried out in a study of blood T cells in healthy people across ages. From germline, CDR1 is DFQATT and CDR2 SNEGSKA (reference sequence). The CDR3 length is 13 residues. The sample holds a few counts of this clonotype. Primed by a sample-barcoded 5' primer and a J-beta primer mix, a second PCR proceeded for about 6 to 12 cycles. From the 5' RACE reads, TCRdb called clonotypes with MiXCR, one entry per CDR3 protein. The repertoire holds 750,000 to 1,000,000 distinct CDR3 sequences, with about 28% as singletons. These data also formed part of another study, on T cells of mothers and their children.

The sequenced sample was blood. The V call is TRBV20-1, the J call TRBJ2-5; TRBD2 might be the D (7 bases). The clonotype originates from a middle-aged woman in good health. CDR3 amino acids: CSAQGGGGETQYF. CDR3 DNA sequence: TGCAGCGCCCAAGGGGGGGGTGGAGAGACCCAGTACTTC.